Below, one T cell receptor (beta chain) is given with its context. What it recognizes is unknown. A junction boundary mismatches the germline segment, possibly from a read error. The CDR3 contains 15 residues. CDR1 is LNHDA and CDR2 is SQIVND in the germline V gene (reference sequence). TCRdb keeps only in-frame clones here, not all; method: immunoSEQ multiplex PCR. The sample has about 8,000 clones, under 85% seen once. The data were taken from a study of STAT3 mutations in large granular lymphocyte leukemia. Whole-study results and caveats: At least one immunodominant TCR beta clonotype appeared in every T-cell large granular lymphocyte leukemia patient. Treatment regimens differed across patients between samplings.

The gene calls are TRBV19 and TRBJ1-5; no clear D. Sequenced material: peripheral blood mononuclear cells. The clonotype originates from a woman aged 40 to 55 with T-cell large granular lymphocyte leukemia. Some clones in this sample may be carry-over from other donors' samples. The CDR3 spells CASRIGGSQVEPQHF. The CDR3 DNA reads as TGTGCCAGTAGAATAGGCGGGTCTCAAGTGGAGCCCCAGCATTTT. The full variable domain, completed using reference TRBV19 and TRBJ1-5, is DGGITQSPKYLFRKEGQNVTLSCEQNLNHDAMYWYRQDPGQGLRLIYYSQIVNDFQKGDIAEGYSVSREKKESFPLTVTSAQKNPTAFYLCASRIGGSQVEPQHFGDGTRLSIL.